This TCR beta chain is from a study of shared clonotypes between healthy human individuals. In the study overall: Three CD4 naive, three CD4 memory, two CD8 naive and one CD8 memory plate were used per donor.

The table lists this clone with a few counts. The germline CDR1 and CDR2 sequences are MNHEY and SVGAGI. The V gene lost 2 bases and the J gene lost 5 bases, with 7 bases spanning the gap. CDR3 length equals 13 residues. Generated by immunoSEQ multiplex PCR, the TCRdb table keeps only in-frame clones and is missing some. The sample consists of over 850,000 clones, 75% to 80% of them appearing once. This clonotype was obtained from a man younger than 30 in good health. Some clones in this sample may be carry-over from other donors' samples. The chain is built from TRBV6-5 and TRBJ1-5; D gene unclear. The sample consisted of memory CD4+ T cells from PBMCs. Described subset: CD45RA-negative fraction. CDR3 coding DNA: TGTGCCAGCAGTTACGGCGGCTATCAGCCCCAGCATTTT. Its translation: CASSYGGYQPQHF.